This TCR beta chain was sequenced in a study of spatial heterogeneity in lung cancer. The CDR3 runs to 15 residues. Trimming removed 3 bases at V and 4 bases at J, with 15 bases between. The V gene's germline CDR1 is MNHEY and CDR2 SVGAGI. Via MiXCR, TCRdb re-called the 5' RACE reads, giving one row per CDR3 protein. This table holds about 16,000 distinct CDR3 sequences, 6.3% found once. This sample's time point: blood at routine non-recurrence follow-up after resection. This sample comprised PBMCs, obtained at follow-up. The V and J genes are TRBV6-5 and TRBJ2-5, with D perhaps matching TRBD1 (5 bases). The clonotype comes from a male donor with early-stage non-small cell lung cancer. The DNA of the CDR3 is TGTGCCAGCAGTTATAGGGGTTTGTGGGGAGAGACCCAGTACTTC. Its translation: CASSYRGLWGETQYF.